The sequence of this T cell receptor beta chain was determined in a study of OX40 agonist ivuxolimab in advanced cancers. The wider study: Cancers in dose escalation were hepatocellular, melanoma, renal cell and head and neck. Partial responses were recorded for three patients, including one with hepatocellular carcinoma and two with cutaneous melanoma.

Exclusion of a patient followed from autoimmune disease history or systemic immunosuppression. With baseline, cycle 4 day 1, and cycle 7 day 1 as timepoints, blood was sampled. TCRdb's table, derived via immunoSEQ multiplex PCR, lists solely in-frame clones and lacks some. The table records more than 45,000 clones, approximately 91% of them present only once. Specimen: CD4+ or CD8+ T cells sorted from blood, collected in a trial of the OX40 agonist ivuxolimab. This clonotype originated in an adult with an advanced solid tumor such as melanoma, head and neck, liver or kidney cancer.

CDR3 amino acids: CASSDPVQGNSNQPQHF. The DNA of the CDR3 is TGCGCCAGCAGTGACCCTGTTCAGGGCAATAGCAATCAGCCCCAGCATTTT. This rearrangement joins TRBV10-2 to TRBJ1-5, with D possibly matching TRBD1 (5 bases). CDR1 and CDR2 from the germline V gene are WSHSY and SAAADI. This CDR3 is built from 17 residues. The ends were cut back, 3 bases at V and 0 bases at J, with 15 bases in the middle.